These 4 T cell receptor beta chains share one sample of origin, sequenced in a study of blood T cells in healthy people across ages. A second about 6 to 12 cycle PCR used barcoded and J-beta primers. Using its own MiXCR run on the 5' RACE reads, TCRdb lists one record per CDR3 protein. The sample has over 600,000 distinct CDR3 sequences, about 45% seen once; the top ten hold 15% to 20%. Sequencing used blood. These TCRs come from an older man in good health.

The genes are TRBV18 and TRBJ2-3; 9 bases line up with TRBD2. Unmatched junction bases numbered 2, after V lost 2 bases and J lost 2 bases. The CDR3 is made up of 15 amino acids. Germline V gene sequence: CDR1 KGHSH, CDR2 LQKENI. The CDR3 DNA reads TGTGCCAGCTCACCAGGCGGGAGGGCCACAGATACGCAGTATTTT. It yields the protein CASSPGGRATDTQYF.

The CDR3 nucleotides read TGTGCCAGCAGCAGGTACGGGGTAAAGGTAATAGATGAGCAGTTCTTC. Protein sequence: CASSRYGVKVIDEQFF. The V and J genes are TRBV4-2 and TRBJ2-1; perhaps TRBD2 as D (5 bases). CDR3 length equals 16 residues. Between the trimmed V and J ends, which lost 5 bases and 8 bases, there was a span of 22 bases. Germline V gene data show CDR1 as LGHNA and CDR2 as YNFKEQ.

The CDR3 DNA is TGTGCCAGCGCCCCACCGGCTAGCGGGAGCTCAGATACGCAGTATTTT. This translates into CASAPPASGSSDTQYF. The chain carries TRBV2 and TRBJ2-3; 10 bases fit TRBD2. The CDR3 has 16 residues. Germline V CDR1 and CDR2: SNHLY, FYNNEI. The ends lost 8 bases at V and 4 bases at J; junction bases unmatched: 12.

This rearrangement joins TRBV20-1 to TRBJ2-7; the match to TRBD1 covers 7 bases. The germline V gene has CDR1 DFQATT and CDR2 SNEGSKA (reference sequence). The ends lost 2 bases at V and 0 bases at J; junction bases unmatched: 7. The CDR3 spans 15 residues. The CDR3, as DNA: TGCAGTGCTAGATGGCCAGGGGGTAGCTCCTACGAGCAGTACTTC. This encodes CSARWPGGSSYEQYF.